The clone carrying this T cell receptor beta chain has just a few counts. The data stem from a study of blood T cell repertoires in COVID-19. Clones were read by immunoSEQ multiplex PCR, and TCRdb kept only the in-frame ones, dropping some. The data show 300,000 to 400,000 clones, with around nine tenths seen just once and approximately 7.3% held by the top ten. Germline assignment: CDR1 SNHLY and CDR2 FYNNEI. This CDR3 contains 13 residues. V gave up 4 bases and J gave up 6 bases, with 12 bases separating them. The chain couples TRBV2 to TRBJ1-1; no definite D call. This TCR came from a woman between 65 and 79 years old with COVID-19, enrolled during active disease. The sample was peripheral blood. The CDR3 is CASSVGGWAEAFF. CDR3 in DNA: TGTGCCAGCAGTGTTGGAGGATGGGCTGAAGCTTTCTTT.